This T cell receptor beta chain is drawn from a study of tumor and adjacent non-tumor tissue in lung cancer. Three rounds of nested PCR, following a modified ARM-PCR protocol, produced the TCRbeta library. TCRdb reprocessed the multiplex PCR reads with MiXCR, giving one entry per CDR3 protein. The sample records roughly 48,000 distinct CDR3 sequences, under 75% being singletons. Findings and caveats of the study: In normal lung, the top 100 clones were significantly more dominant than in tumor.

No cell sorting was done before RNA was extracted from the tissue. This non-tumor lung sample came from over 3 cm beyond the tumor edge. The V gene end was trimmed by 4 bases and the J gene end by 3 bases; junction bases not matched to a gene: 1. CDR3 length equals 15 residues. Germline V CDR1 and CDR2: SGHDT, YYEEEE. This clonotype has at least ten counts. The antigen remains undetermined. This receptor was identified in a woman aged 70-85 years with non-small cell lung cancer. Source material: distant non-tumor lung tissue. The gene calls are TRBV5-6 and TRBJ2-3; 14 bases agree with TRBD2. CDR3 bases: TGTGCCAGCAGCCGACTAGCGGGAGGGACAGATACGCAGTATTTT. Its translation is CASSRLAGGTDTQYF.